These 18 T cell receptor beta chains were all obtained from the same sample, sequenced in a study of shared clonotypes between healthy human individuals. Naive CD8 cells were CD45RO-negative, positively selected for CCR7, excluding terminally differentiated effector memory CD45RA+ cells. The method was immunoSEQ multiplex PCR; TCRdb's version includes in-frame clones alone and lacks a portion of them. The sample has more than 2 million clones; about 95% are singletons. The material sequenced was naive CD8+ T cells sorted from blood. The receptors stem from a young man in good health.

This chain connects TRBV28 to TRBJ1-4; TRBD1 aligns across 7 bases. Trimming took 6 bases from V and 6 from J; bases not matched to a gene: 4. The CDR3 runs 13 residues. The V gene's germline CDR1 is MDHEN and CDR2 SYDVKM. CDR3 nucleotides: TGTGCCAGCAGCCCGACAGGGTATGAAAAACTGTTTTTT. Amino acids: CASSPTGYEKLFF.

The rearrangement joins TRBV6-1 to TRBJ1-3, with TRBD1 matching over 7 bases. The ends lost 5 bases at V and 4 bases at J; junction bases unmatched: 2. There are 13 residues in the CDR3. CDR1 MNHNS and CDR2 SASEGT come from the germline V gene. The CDR3 loop is CASSPGGGNTIYF. CDR3 nucleotides: TGTGCCAGCAGTCCAGGGGGAGGAAACACCATATATTTT.

This clone was seen a single time. Distinct nucleotide sequences in the sample also encode this CDR3. The chain employs TRBV29-1 and TRBJ2-1, with 11 bases identical to TRBD2. Germline trimming cut 4 bases from V and 3 bases from J; bases unmatched to any gene: 2. The CDR3 spans 14 residues. Germline values: CDR1 SQVTM, CDR2 ANQGSEA. The CDR3 spells CSVGGTSGYNEQFF. DNA for the CDR3: TGCAGCGTTGGTGGGACTAGCGGCTACAATGAGCAGTTCTTC.

Worth noting for this clone: The identical CDR3 is also encoded by other nucleotide sequences in the sample. V and J are TRBV9 and TRBJ2-7, with D perhaps matching TRBD1 (6 bases). This CDR3 has 15 residues. Trimming stripped 0 bases from V and 0 bases from J, with 10 bases between. CDR1 and CDR2 (germline): SGDLS, YYNGEE. The CDR3 region is CASSVGQASSYEQYF. Written as DNA, the CDR3 is TGTGCCAGCAGCGTAGGACAGGCTAGCTCCTACGAGCAGTACTTC.

The CDR3 DNA is TGTGCCAGCAGTCCTACAGATTATAGCAATCAGCCCCAGCATTTT. Encoded protein: CASSPTDYSNQPQHF. This sequence joins TRBV6-5 and TRBJ1-5; D gene uncertain. Trimming removed 5 bases at V and 0 bases at J, with 11 bases between. The CDR3 is 15 residues long. CDR1 and CDR2 (germline): MNHEY, SVGAGI.

The V call is TRBV4-1, the J call TRBJ2-3; the D gene is possibly TRBD2 (5 bases). Germline values: CDR1 MGHRA, CDR2 YSYEKL. V shed 1 base and J shed 0 bases, with 8 bases lying between them. This CDR3 region has 15 residues. The CDR3 bases are TGCGCCAGCAGCCAAGCTGGCGGGAGCACAGATACGCAGTATTTT. Its protein is CASSQAGGSTDTQYF.

The chain couples TRBV28 to TRBJ1-4, with unresolved D. V lost 7 bases to trimming and J lost 0 bases, with 15 bases between them. Germline V gene lookup returns CDR1 MDHEN and CDR2 SYDVKM. This CDR3 region has 16 residues. CDR3 sequence: CASTGRQDATNEKLFF. In DNA form, the CDR3 reads TGTGCCAGCACCGGACGTCAAGACGCAACTAATGAAAAACTGTTTTTT. Based on the CDR3 plus reference TRBV28 and TRBJ1-4, the full variable domain is DVKVTQSSRYLVKRTGEKVFLECVQDMDHENMFWYRQDPGLGLRLIYFSYDVKMKEKGDIPEGYSVSREKKERFSLILESASTNQTSMYLCASTGRQDATNEKLFFGSGTQLSVL.

This clone was found a few times. This chain joins TRBV27 and TRBJ2-5; D gene uncertain. This CDR3 has 13 amino acids. With 5 bases removed from V and 0 bases from J, the gap between germline ends came to 7 bases. Per germline, CDR1 MNHEY and CDR2 SMNVEV (reference sequence). The CDR3, as DNA: TGTGCCAGCAGTCCCCCGTACCAAGAGACCCAGTACTTC. This sequence encodes CASSPPYQETQYF.

The chain recombines TRBV9 with TRBJ2-7, with D possibly being TRBD2 (5 bases). The germline CDR1 and CDR2 sequences are SGDLS and YYNGEE. The CDR3 length is 14 residues. The germline V and J ends were trimmed by 4 bases and 5 bases, with 16 bases remaining between them. Here the CDR3 reads CASSFEGGLDEQYF. The DNA for the CDR3 is TGTGCCAGCAGCTTCGAGGGCGGTTTAGACGAGCAGTACTTC. Supplemented by reference TRBV9 and TRBJ2-7, the full variable domain reads DSGVTQTPKHLITATGQRVTLRCSPRSGDLSVYWYQQSLDQGLQFLIQYYNGEERAKGNILERFSAQQFPDLHSELNLSSLELGDSALYFCASSFEGGLDEQYFGPGTRLTVT.

The J gene is TRBJ2-5, the V gene TRBV4-3, with 7 bases identical to TRBD1. From germline, CDR1 is LGHNA and CDR2 YSLEER. The CDR3 has 16 residues. Trimming cost V 2 bases and J 2 bases; bases outside gene matches: 8. The CDR3: CASSQLTGVTQETQYF. DNA for the CDR3: TGCGCCAGCAGCCAACTTACAGGGGTTACTCAAGAGACCCAGTACTTC.

The V and J genes are TRBV19 and TRBJ1-5; D ambiguous. The length of the CDR3 is 16 residues. Germline V gene data show CDR1 as LNHDA and CDR2 as SQIVND (reference sequence). The ends were cut back, 2 bases at V and 0 bases at J, with 11 bases in the middle. Here the CDR3 DNA reads TGTGCCAGTAGTATACAGAAGGCTTTTAGCAATCAGCCCCAGCATTTT. Protein: CASSIQKAFSNQPQHF. Complete variable domain (other parts from reference TRBV19 and TRBJ1-5): DGGITQSPKYLFRKEGQNVTLSCEQNLNHDAMYWYRQDPGQGLRLIYYSQIVNDFQKGDIAEGYSVSREKKESFPLTVTSAQKNPTAFYLCASSIQKAFSNQPQHFGDGTRLSIL.

Notes on this clone: One end of the junction fails to match germline, which may point to a read error. In the same sample, other DNA sequences code for this CDR3. The chain links TRBV5-6 to TRBJ2-1; no firm D call. Germline values: CDR1 SGHDT, CDR2 YYEEEE. This CDR3 spans 11 amino acids. The CDR3 region has the DNA TGTGCCAGCAGCTCCAACAATGAGCAGTTCTTC. It specifies CASSSNNEQFF.

This chain uses TRBV1 with TRBJ1-1. TRBV1 constitutes a pseudogene. This CDR3 has 15 residues. The CDR3 loop reads CTSSQDRLRSTEAFF. The CDR3 coding sequence is TGCACCAGCAGCCAAGATCGCCTCCGAAGCACTGAAGCTTTCTTT.

The chain joins TRBV5-6 to TRBJ2-1; 8 bases align to TRBD2. The ends lost 2 bases at V and 3 bases at J; junction bases unmatched: 10. Germline-derived CDR1 and CDR2 are SGHDT and YYEEEE. This CDR3 contains 17 residues. The DNA of the CDR3 is TGTGCCAGCAGCTTTCACCCCGAGCGGGAGTTCTACAATGAGCAGTTCTTC. Residues: CASSFHPEREFYNEQFF.

The V and J genes are TRBV6-5 and TRBJ2-7, with TRBD2 matching over 12 bases. CDR3 size: 15 residues. With V trimmed by 6 bases and J by 5 bases, 8 bases remained unmatched. CDR1 and CDR2 (germline): MNHEY, SVGAGI. The CDR3 bases are TGTGCCAGCAGAAAGACTAGCGGGAGATCAGACGAGCAGTACTTC. Translation gives CASRKTSGRSDEQYF.

This rearrangement joins TRBV30 to TRBJ2-3, with TRBD2 identical over 9 bases. Per germline, CDR1 GTSNPN and CDR2 SVGIG (reference sequence). The CDR3 sequence is 15 residues long. The V and J ends lost 0 bases and 4 bases, in that order; junction bases with no gene match: 5. CDR3 loop: CAWSVGSGSADTQYF. Here the CDR3 DNA reads TGTGCCTGGAGTGTGGGTAGCGGGAGCGCAGATACGCAGTATTTT. Full variable domain (missing parts from reference TRBV30 and TRBJ2-3): SQTIHQWPATLVQPVGSPLSLECTVEGTSNPNLYWYRQAAGRGLQLLFYSVGIGQISSEVPQNLSASRPQDRQFILSSKKLLLSDSGFYLCAWSVGSGSADTQYFGPGTRLTVL.

The chain has TRBV10-2 and TRBJ2-1, with 10 bases fitting TRBD2. CDR3 size: 15 residues. Looked up from germline, CDR1 is WSHSY and CDR2 is SAAADI. V lost 3 bases, J lost 8 bases, and 7 bases stayed unmatched. DNA for the CDR3: TGCGCCAGCAGTGACCTAGCGGGAGTGCGACATGAGCAGTTCTTC. Encoded protein: CASSDLAGVRHEQFF.

In the case of this clone: Other DNA sequences in this specimen translate into the identical CDR3. The chain is built from TRBV30 and TRBJ2-1; no firm D call. Germline V lookup: CDR1 GTSNPN, CDR2 SVGIG (reference sequence). The CDR3 is made up of 12 amino acids. V shed 0 bases and J shed 8 bases, with 8 bases lying between them. CDR3 bases: TGTGCCTGGAGTGTCCGAAGTGATGAGCAGTTCTTC. It specifies CAWSVRSDEQFF.